This TCR beta chain was sequenced for a study of cytomegalovirus exposure and HLA in healthy donors (dated by TCRdb to about 2017). About the full investigation: A later analysis indicated that the 95 to 150 validation repertoires were generated on the platform also employed for the roughly 720 repertoires of the first cohort. The study was designed to test whether signatures of past pathogen exposure could be identified by cataloging public T cell receptors. A separate validation cohort of roughly 110 different subjects was used in addition to the roughly 620-subject first cohort. High-throughput TCR immunosequencing, statistical association of individual TCRs with disease status, and machine learning were combined to predict cytomegalovirus infection status. What the authors observed across the whole study: All 120 or so repertoires were used to score co-occurrence in the validation cohort in a later analysis, because that analysis had no HLA typing for the cohort. Cytomegalovirus status was reported to be diagnosed by the classifier with high specificity and sensitivity in both the original and validation cohorts. In vitro tests confirmed that a few of the cytomegalovirus-associated TCR beta chains recognize cytomegalovirus antigens. The authors suggested that the approach could potentially be generalized to other disease states and immunological phenotypes. Most TCR sequences were observed very rarely across donors, whereas some public TCRs were present in many individuals. Subsequent analysis determined that TCRs grouped into clusters in the first cohort also showed a tendency toward co-occurrence across the 120 or so validation repertoires, and 94% of cluster scores exceeded 0. The study gave a list of under 200 TCR beta chains associated with cytomegalovirus.

About this clone itself: The clone's antigen remains unknown. Base quality data are lacking; no much larger clone is found one base away.

The donors were included in the validation cohort of 130 or so subjects, a group kept apart from the roughly 680-subject first cohort. From its cysteine to its phenylalanine, the CDR3 spans 13 amino acids. Left in the record is the CDR3 DNA by itself, 39 bases read in frame from the first base. Deletion took 8 bases off V and 0 bases off J, with a span of 8 bases between the germline ends. In the germline V gene, CDR1 corresponds to SNHLY and CDR2 to FYNNEI. The library was obtained by the immunoSEQ multiplex PCR assay. The source study handled its data this way. A statistical classification framework was developed to diagnose cytomegalovirus status using the catalog of TCR beta chain sequences. TCRdb holds this immuneACCESS table with in-frame rearrangements only. Some clones are missing; in checked studies, unresolved V genes explain under half, and the rest has no known cause. V and J calls and clone size are as listed in that table; D and trimming were resolved from the DNA. The sample table records some 200,000 clones; around nine tenths of these occur just once. In total, the top ten clones hold roughly 6.6% of the sample.

The sequenced sample was PBMCs. The chain employs TRBV2 and TRBJ1-5, with the D gene not confidently named. This clonotype was obtained from a man aged 25-40 years in good health and CMV-seropositive. The DNA sequence is TGTGCCAGCGAACAGAGTAGCAATCAGCCCCAGCATTTT. It specifies CASEQSSNQPQHF.